A single sample is the source of the 10 T cell receptor beta chains below, sequenced in a study of blood T cells in healthy people across ages. A second PCR, run for about 7 to 11 cycles, used a sample-barcoded 5' primer plus a J-beta primer mix. A single record per CDR3 protein comes from TCRdb applying MiXCR to the 5' RACE reads. The sample lists about 930,000 distinct CDR3 sequences, roughly 28% occurring once. The same sample was also used in a study of T cells of mothers and their children.

The sequencing input was blood. These receptors originate from a woman aged 40 to 50 in good health.

This clonotype was seen a handful of times. The junction departs from germline at one end; a sequencing error may be responsible. The J gene is TRBJ2-7, the V gene TRBV5-1; D is unclear. There are 13 residues in the CDR3. Germline V gene data show CDR1 as SGHRS and CDR2 as YFSETQ. This chain's CDR3 is CASSPDGTYEQYF. CDR3 nucleotide sequence: TGTGCCAGCAGTCCGGACGGTACCTACGAGCAGTACTTC.

This chain links TRBV10-1 with TRBJ2-1; possible D gene TRBD2, 5 bases. The CDR3 totals 15 residues. Germline CDR1 reads WNHNN; CDR2 reads SYGVQD (reference sequence). Trimming took 4 bases from V and 7 from J, leaving 17 bases between them. CDR3 residues: CASSVDYQGWNEQFF. The CDR3 DNA follows: TGCGCCAGCAGTGTAGACTACCAAGGTTGGAATGAGCAGTTCTTC.

A single count supports this clonotype. The chain couples TRBV5-1 to TRBJ1-1; D might be TRBD1 (5 bases). CDR1 and CDR2 from the germline V gene are SGHRS and YFSETQ. This CDR3 is 14 amino acids long. V was trimmed by 4 bases and J by 1 base, leaving 11 bases between them. The CDR3 nucleotides are TGCGCCAGCAGCATTAGGGGCCCGAACACTGAAGCTTTCTTT. Amino acid sequence: CASSIRGPNTEAFF.

This clonotype was observed a few times. At one of its ends the junction is not consistent with the germline gene, which may arise from a read error. The CDR3 sequence: CAGSPGNGGRRTTQHF. The CDR3 coding sequence is TGTGCCGGCAGTCCGGGAAACGGGGGACGGCGTACTACCCAGCATTTT. The gene calls are TRBV28 and TRBJ1-5; TRBD1 is a possible D gene (5 bases). The length of the CDR3 is 16 residues. Germline V lookup: CDR1 MDHEN, CDR2 SYDVKM.

Remarks on this clonotype: A junction end diverges from the germline sequence, so it may reflect a read error. The chain carries TRBV3-1 and TRBJ2-5; D perhaps matches TRBD2 (6 bases). Germline CDR1 reads LGHDT; CDR2 reads YNNKEL (reference sequence). This CDR3 contains 15 residues. The CDR3 DNA reads TGTGCCAGCGGCCAAGGGTCGGGGGACCAAGAGACCCAGTACTTC. Protein: CASGQGSGDQETQYF.

The chain is built from TRBV3-1 and TRBJ1-2; 9 bases are shared with TRBD1. The CDR3 length is 16 residues. Germline CDR1 LGHDT, CDR2 YNNKEL (reference sequence). V shed 0 bases, J shed 7 bases, and the junction held 9 bases outside the gene matches. The CDR3 region has the DNA TGTGCCAGCAGCCAAGATCACCGGACAGGGGCGGGTGGCTACACCTTC. It codes for CASSQDHRTGAGGYTF. Together with reference TRBV3-1 and TRBJ1-2, the CDR3 gives the full variable domain: DTAVSQTPKYLVTQMGNDKSIKCEQNLGHDTMYWYKQDSKKFLKIMFSYNNKELIINETVPNRFSPKSPDKAHLNLHINSLELGDSAVYFCASSQDHRTGAGGYTFGSGTRLTVV.

This clonotype was found a few times. V is TRBV3-1 and J is TRBJ2-5; 7 bases align to TRBD1. V lost 6 bases to trimming and J lost 13 bases; unmatched junction nucleotides: 17. This CDR3 comprises 14 residues. Germline V lookup: CDR1 LGHDT, CDR2 YNNKEL (reference sequence). CDR3 sequence reads: CASSRKGGPGPPYF. The CDR3, as DNA: TGTGCCAGCAGTCGAAAAGGGGGCCCTGGTCCCCCGTACTTC.

The CDR3, as DNA: TGTGCCAGCAGCACCACGGAGGATGAAAAACTGTTTTTT. This sequence encodes CASSTTEDEKLFF. The chain carries TRBV12-3 or TRBV12-4 and TRBJ1-4, with D hard to call. V lost 6 bases and J 6 bases, leaving 11 bases between the germline ends. This CDR3 contains 13 residues.

The chain links TRBV27 to TRBJ2-3; 10 nucleotides align to TRBD2. J was trimmed by 1 base and V by 5 bases; bases with no gene match: 6. Germline CDR1 reads MNHEY; CDR2 reads SMNVEV (reference sequence). CDR3 length: 16 amino acids. The CDR3 sequence: CASSPLAGGRTDTQYF. DNA for the CDR3: TGTGCCAGCAGTCCCTTAGCGGGGGGCCGCACAGATACGCAGTATTTT.

This clonotype occurred many times. The gene calls are TRBV20-1 and TRBJ2-3; possibly TRBD2 for D (5 bases). Germline-derived CDR1 and CDR2 are DFQATT and SNEGSKA (reference sequence). The CDR3 contains 14 residues. V lost 3 bases, J lost 4 bases, and 14 bases lay in between. This CDR3 is CSARGAGYADTQYF. CDR3 DNA sequence: TGCAGTGCTAGGGGAGCCGGTTATGCAGATACGCAGTATTTT.